A selection of T cell receptor beta chains follows, all from one sample in a study of OX40 agonist ivuxolimab in advanced cancers. Generated by immunoSEQ multiplex PCR, the TCRdb table keeps only in-frame clones and is missing some. The table lists more than 85,000 clones, around 85% of them singletons. The sample here was CD4+ or CD8+ T cells sorted from blood, taken in a trial of the OX40 agonist ivuxolimab. These receptor sequences come from an adult with an advanced solid tumor such as melanoma, head and neck, liver or kidney cancer. Both conserved end residues are part of each CDR3. A D gene is named only where the DNA matches it firmly. Part of the rows lack a size; the others show once, few, many or a class for expanded clones.

TRBV28	TRBD2	-	TRBJ2-7	CASSLELAGPGEQYF	TGTGCCAGCAGTTTAGAACTAGCGGGTCCCGGCGAGCAGTACTTC
TRBV4-3	TRBD1	-	TRBJ1-5	CASSLNRRTGAQPQHF	TGCGCCAGCAGCCTCAACCGCCGGACAGGGGCTCAGCCCCAGCATTTT
TRBV7-9	TRBD2	-	TRBJ2-3	CASSLDLSGDPDTQYF	TGTGCCAGCAGCTTAGATTTGAGCGGGGACCCAGATACGCAGTATTTT
TRBV6-5	-	few	TRBJ2-1	CASSYWMGRDNEQFF	TGTGCCAGCAGTTACTGGATGGGGCGCGACAATGAGCAGTTCTTC
TRBV18	TRBD1	-	TRBJ2-5	CASSQGTGEQTQYF	TGTGCCAGCTCACAAGGGACAGGGGAACAGACCCAGTACTTC
TRBV28	TRBD1	-	TRBJ2-7	CASSFGQAPYEQYF	TGTGCCAGCAGTTTCGGACAGGCCCCCTACGAGCAGTACTTC
TRBV11-3	TRBD2	-	TRBJ2-1	CASSDGQGGTSGPRNEQFF	TGTGCCAGCAGCGACGGACAGGGCGGGACTAGCGGGCCACGGAATGAGCAGTTCTTC
TRBV9	-	-	TRBJ1-1	CASSVAHALSTEAFF	TGTGCCAGCAGCGTAGCCCACGCGCTGTCCACTGAAGCTTTCTTT
TRBV4-1	-	-	TRBJ1-1	CASSQELTTEAFF	TGCGCCAGCAGCCAAGAGTTGACTACTGAAGCTTTCTTT
TRBV30	-	-	TRBJ1-2	CAWKVAANYGYTF	TGTGCCTGGAAGGTAGCAGCTAACTATGGCTACACCTTC
TRBV30	-	-	TRBJ2-5	CAWSVSSRTETQYF	TGTGCCTGGAGTGTATCCTCCCGCACGGAGACCCAGTACTTC
TRBV7-3	-	-	TRBJ2-3	CASSQTLNPPQYF	TGTGCCAGCAGCCAGACCTTAAACCCACCGCAGTATTTT
TRBV2	-	-	TRBJ2-1	CASSGARSSYNEQFF	TGTGCCAGCAGTGGGGCTAGGAGCTCCTACAATGAGCAGTTCTTC
TRBV5-6	-	-	TRBJ2-7	CASSPTLGYEQYF	TGTGCCAGCAGCCCTACTCTAGGGTACGAGCAGTACTTC
TRBV14	-	-	TRBJ1-1	CASSQERNTEAFF	TGTGCCAGCAGCCAAGAACGGAACACTGAAGCTTTCTTT
TRBV9	-	-	TRBJ2-1	CASSAAGWGYNEQFF	TGTGCCAGCAGCGCTGCGGGGTGGGGGTACAATGAGCAGTTCTTC
TRBV4-3	TRBD1	-	TRBJ1-5	CASSQRGQQPQHF	TGCGCCAGCAGCCAAAGGGGGCAGCAGCCCCAGCATTTT
TRBV7-2	-	-	TRBJ1-6	CASSLSDRRGSSYNSPLHF	TGTGCCAGCAGCTTGTCCGACAGGAGGGGTAGCTCCTATAATTCACCCCTCCACTTT
TRBV10-2	-	-	TRBJ1-1	CASTKGGNTEAFF	TGCGCCAGCACCAAGGGAGGGAACACTGAAGCTTTCTTT
TRBV14	-	-	TRBJ2-5	CASSPWDWGETQYF	TGTGCCAGCAGCCCATGGGATTGGGGGGAGACCCAGTACTTC
TRBV5-4	TRBD1	once	TRBJ2-7	CASSVAGTGWSYEQYF	TGTGCCAGCAGCGTGGCCGGGACAGGGTGGTCCTACGAGCAGTACTTC
TRBV9	TRBD2	-	TRBJ2-1	CASSPRLAGWGYNEQFF	TGTGCCAGCAGTCCTAGACTAGCGGGCTGGGGGTACAATGAGCAGTTCTTC
TRBV7-8	TRBD2	-	TRBJ2-1	CASSSIAGGLYEQFF	TGTGCCAGCAGCTCCATAGCGGGAGGATTGTATGAGCAGTTCTTC
TRBV30	-	-	TRBJ1-1	CAWSREWDTEAFF	TGTGCCTGGAGTCGTGAGTGGGACACTGAAGCTTTCTTT
TRBV5-5	-	-	TRBJ2-1	CASSPQPSPYEQFF	TGTGCCAGCAGCCCTCAGCCCAGTCCGTATGAGCAGTTCTTC
TRBV6-1	-	-	TRBJ2-5	CASSEFETQYF	TGTGCCAGCAGTGAATTCGAGACCCAGTACTTC
TRBV28	TRBD1	-	TRBJ1-1	CASSLSGTGVTEAFF	TGTGCCAGCAGTTTATCAGGGACAGGGGTCACTGAAGCTTTCTTT
TRBV27	-	-	TRBJ2-7	CASSFFSPFERDGWEQYF	TGTGCCAGCAGTTTCTTTTCTCCTTTCGAACGGGACGGATGGGAGCAGTACTTC
TRBV9	TRBD2	-	TRBJ2-7	CASSDGTSGTLYEQYF	TGTGCCAGCAGCGACGGGACTAGCGGCACACTCTACGAGCAGTACTTC
TRBV5-1	-	-	TRBJ2-2	CASSLKMVKRVPNTGELFF	TGCGCCAGCAGCTTGAAGATGGTGAAAAGGGTCCCGAACACCGGGGAGCTGTTTTTT
TRBV28	-	-	TRBJ1-2	CASSLGMGGYTF	TGTGCCAGCAGTCTCGGGATGGGCGGCTACACCTTC
TRBV5-1	-	-	TRBJ1-6	CASSPRQGDSPLHF	TGCGCCAGCAGCCCACGGCAGGGTGATTCACCCCTCCACTTT
TRBV19	-	few	TRBJ1-5	CASTPGGQPQHF	TGTGCCAGTACCCCTGGCGGTCAGCCCCAGCATTTT
TRBV7-8	-	-	TRBJ2-1	CASSLAARTKHNEQFF	TGTGCCAGCAGCTTAGCCGCTAGGACGAAGCACAATGAGCAGTTCTTC
TRBV18	-	-	TRBJ2-7	CASSPREREQYF	TGTGCCAGCTCACCCAGAGAGCGCGAGCAGTACTTC
TRBV6-5	TRBD2	-	TRBJ2-3	CASKAGGGRIDTQYF	TGTGCCAGCAAAGCGGGGGGAGGGCGGATAGATACGCAGTATTTT
TRBV25-1	-	-	TRBJ1-3	CASSSGYTIYF	TGTGCCAGCAGTTCTGGTTACACCATATATTTT
TRBV4-3	-	-	TRBJ2-7	CASSQGVRQTYEQYF	TGCGCCAGCAGCCAAGGGGTCAGGCAAACCTACGAGCAGTACTTC
TRBV7-6	-	-	TRBJ1-4	CASSRNNREFNEKLFF	TGTGCCAGCAGCCGAAACAATCGGGAATTTAATGAAAAACTGTTTTTT
TRBV4-3	TRBD2	-	TRBJ2-2	CASSHRAGGNTGELFF	TGCGCCAGCAGCCACAGAGCGGGGGGGAACACCGGGGAGCTGTTTTTT
TRBV5-1	-	-	TRBJ2-6	CASSPSLGWDSGANVLTF	TGCGCCAGCAGCCCGTCCTTAGGTTGGGACTCTGGGGCCAACGTCCTGACTTTC
TRBV6-5	-	-	TRBJ1-4	CASSYDHTAGEKLFF	TGTGCCAGCAGTTACGATCACACCGCGGGAGAAAAACTGTTTTTT
TRBV6-1	TRBD2	-	TRBJ2-5	CASSELAGSPGTQYF	TGTGCCAGCAGTGAGTTAGCGGGATCCCCGGGGACCCAGTACTTC
TRBV7-2	TRBD2	-	TRBJ2-7	CASSYPGTSGGYEQYF	TGTGCCAGCAGCTATCCCGGGACTAGCGGGGGTTACGAGCAGTACTTC
TRBV18	-	-	TRBJ1-2	CASAGTQNYGYTF	TGTGCCAGCGCCGGGACCCAGAACTATGGCTACACCTTC
TRBV27	-	-	TRBJ1-5	CASSSPRAGDRDTGENQPQHF	TGTGCCAGCAGTTCCCCGCGGGCCGGCGACCGGGACACGGGGGAGAATCAGCCCCAGCATTTT
TRBV7-2	-	-	TRBJ2-1	CASNVGGGRGGQFF	TGTGCCAGCAACGTAGGGGGGGGACGAGGCGGGCAGTTCTTC
TRBV7-3	-	-	TRBJ1-1	CASSFDGDTEAFF	TGTGCCAGCAGCTTTGATGGGGACACTGAAGCTTTCTTT
TRBV6-5	-	once	TRBJ2-1	CASSSPPRNEQFF	TGTGCCAGCAGTTCCCCCCCCCGGAATGAGCAGTTCTTC
TRBV28	TRBD1	-	TRBJ1-1	CASSGQGDTEAFF	TGTGCCAGCAGCGGACAGGGTGACACTGAAGCTTTCTTT
TRBV28	-	-	TRBJ1-1	CATLGPGANTEAFF	TGTGCCACCCTGGGCCCAGGTGCGAACACTGAAGCTTTCTTT
TRBV6-5	-	-	TRBJ2-7	CASKFAYEQYF	TGTGCCAGCAAGTTTGCCTACGAGCAGTACTTC
TRBV7-2	-	-	TRBJ2-5	CASSLEVARRETQYF	TGTGCCAGCAGCTTAGAAGTGGCTCGTAGGGAGACCCAGTACTTC
TRBV5-1	-	-	TRBJ1-3	CASSLQGGSGNTIYF	TGCGCCAGCAGCTTGCAGGGTGGATCTGGAAACACCATATATTTT
TRBV27	-	-	TRBJ2-3	CASALTRGTDTQYF	TGTGCCAGCGCCCTCACGCGGGGCACAGATACGCAGTATTTT
TRBV7-6	TRBD2	-	TRBJ2-1	CASSLGASGNNEQFF	TGTGCCAGCAGCTTAGGAGCTAGCGGTAACAATGAGCAGTTCTTC
TRBV7-2	-	-	TRBJ2-2	CASSLGTNTGELFF	TGTGCCAGCAGCCTAGGGACCAACACCGGGGAGCTGTTTTTT
TRBV19	TRBD1	few	TRBJ1-2	CASSRGQGGNGYTF	TGTGCCAGTAGTCGCGGACAGGGGGGTAACGGCTACACCTTC
TRBV28	TRBD2	-	TRBJ2-5	CASRAGGRETQYF	TGTGCCAGCCGGGCGGGGGGGCGAGAGACCCAGTACTTC
TRBV11-2	-	-	TRBJ1-5	CASSDSTGYSNQPQHF	TGTGCCAGCAGCGATAGTACAGGATATAGCAATCAGCCCCAGCATTTT